The rows below give T cell receptor beta chains drawn from one sample of a study of blood T cell repertoires in COVID-19. The assay was immunoSEQ multiplex PCR, and TCRdb's table has in-frame clones only and misses some. This sample yields under 300,000 clones, of which 88% are seen a single time; 2% to 2.5% belongs to the top ten. Sequencing input: PBMCs or T cells enriched from blood (not recorded which). These receptors were taken from a woman aged 55-69 years in a cohort exposed to, infected with or recovered from COVID-19 (not recorded which). Each CDR3 is given with its conserved first and last residue. The order of the fields is CDR3 DNA, CDR3 protein, clone size, J gene, D gene, V gene. A D gene is named only where the DNA matches it firmly. For some rows the clone size is stated as once, few or many, or as a class when expanded; others skip it.

DNA: TGTGCCATCAGTGACCCGACAGGGGGGCAAGAGACCCAGTACTTC
CDR3: CAISDPTGGQETQYF
size: once
J: TRBJ2-5
D: TRBD1
V: TRBV10-3

DNA: TGCGCCAGCAGCCGGGGACTAGCGGGAGGATCACAAGAGACCCAGTACTTC
CDR3: CASSRGLAGGSQETQYF
size: .
J: TRBJ2-5
D: TRBD2
V: TRBV5-1

DNA: TGCGCCAGCAGCCAAGACGTGGGCAGCTGGAACTATGGCTACACCTTC
CDR3: CASSQDVGSWNYGYTF
size: .
J: TRBJ1-2
D: .
V: TRBV4-3

DNA: TGTGCCAGCAGTTCCACGAGGACTTACAAAGAGACCCAGTACTTC
CDR3: CASSSTRTYKETQYF
size: once
J: TRBJ2-5
D: .
V: TRBV6-2/TRBV6-3

DNA: TGTGCCAGCAGCTTACGACAGGGCATGAACACTGAAGCTTTCTTT
CDR3: CASSLRQGMNTEAFF
size: .
J: TRBJ1-1
D: TRBD1
V: TRBV11-2

DNA: TGTGCCAGCAGCTTAGGTACGGGACTCTATGGCTACACCTTC
CDR3: CASSLGTGLYGYTF
size: .
J: TRBJ1-2
D: .
V: TRBV11-2

DNA: TGCGCCAGCAGCCCAGGACAGGGCCTGGGCTACACCTTC
CDR3: CASSPGQGLGYTF
size: .
J: TRBJ1-2
D: TRBD1
V: TRBV10-1

DNA: TGTGCCAGCAGCTTGGGAGGGTCCCCTAACTATGGCTACACCTTC
CDR3: CASSLGGSPNYGYTF
size: once
J: TRBJ1-2
D: .
V: TRBV13

DNA: TGTGCCAGCAGTTTAAATCAGGGGGCGAGAGAGTTCTTC
CDR3: CASSLNQGAREFF
size: .
J: TRBJ2-1
D: TRBD1
V: TRBV27

DNA: TGTGCCTGGAGTAGGGAGGGTGGCGGCAATCAGCCCCAGCATTTT
CDR3: CAWSREGGGNQPQHF
size: .
J: TRBJ1-5
D: .
V: TRBV30

DNA: TGTGCCAGCAATACAGGGGGAAATGGCTACACCTTC
CDR3: CASNTGGNGYTF
size: .
J: TRBJ1-2
D: TRBD1
V: TRBV2

DNA: TGCGCCAGCACCCCGGTTGGTTTCACCTACGAGCAGTACTTC
CDR3: CASTPVGFTYEQYF
size: .
J: TRBJ2-7
D: .
V: TRBV5-1

DNA: TGTGCCAGCAGTTCTGTCACAGGGGGCGCCAACTATGGCTACACCTTC
CDR3: CASSSVTGGANYGYTF
size: .
J: TRBJ1-2
D: TRBD1
V: TRBV28

DNA: TGTGCCAGCAGCTTTGGACAGGGGGCGGTGGATGAGCAGTTCTTC
CDR3: CASSFGQGAVDEQFF
size: .
J: TRBJ2-1
D: TRBD1
V: TRBV7-9

DNA: TGCACCAGCATCTTACGGGAGGGCCTAAACAATGAGCAGTTCTTC
CDR3: CTSILREGLNNEQFF
size: .
J: TRBJ2-1
D: .
V: TRBV1

DNA: TGTGCCAGCAGCCGACAGGGGAAAAACATTCAGTACTTC
CDR3: CASSRQGKNIQYF
size: .
J: TRBJ2-4
D: TRBD1
V: TRBV3-1/TRBV3-2

DNA: TGTGCCAGTACTGCATTCCTACAGGGGTCGGACACTGAAGCTTTCTTT
CDR3: CASTAFLQGSDTEAFF
size: few
J: TRBJ1-1
D: TRBD1
V: TRBV19

DNA: TGTGCCAGTAGTCGGGAGGAGGAGGGAACCGGGGAGCTGTTTTTT
CDR3: CASSREEEGTGELFF
size: .
J: TRBJ2-2
D: TRBD2
V: TRBV19